These T cell receptor beta chains were read from a single sample in a study of blood T cell repertoires in COVID-19. This table comes from immunoSEQ multiplex PCR, and its TCRdb copy is limited to in-frame clones, with some not included. Of approximately 140,000 clones in the sample, approximately 85% were seen once. Sequenced input: peripheral blood. These receptors were taken from a woman aged 55-70 years with COVID-19, enrolled during active disease. Each CDR3 is given with its conserved first and last residue. The D gene is left open where the match is weak. Some rows have no size entry. The others give once, few or many, or a class for an expanded clone.

>-|TRBD2|TRBV6-2/TRBV6-3|TRBJ2-2
CASSYYLAGDGELFF
TGTGCCAGCAGTTACTATCTAGCGGGGGACGGGGAGCTGTTTTTT
>-|TRBD2|TRBV6-5|TRBJ2-3
CASSKLAGGPDTQYF
TGTGCCAGCAGTAAACTAGCGGGAGGCCCAGATACGCAGTATTTT
>few|TRBD1|TRBV5-1|TRBJ1-2
CASSLRQGGGYTF
TGCGCCAGCAGCCTCAGACAGGGAGGTGGCTACACCTTC
>-|TRBD1|TRBV6-4|TRBJ1-2
CASSDSEGGTVDGYTF
TGTGCCAGCAGTGACTCGGAAGGGGGGACAGTGGATGGCTACACCTTC
>-|-|TRBV9|TRBJ2-7
CASSGQGSHYEQYF
TGTGCCAGCAGCGGGCAAGGGAGCCACTACGAGCAGTACTTC
>once|-|TRBV7-6|TRBJ1-6
CASSFAGSGYNSPLHF
TGTGCCAGCAGCTTTGCGGGGAGCGGGTATAATTCACCCCTCCACTTT
>few|-|TRBV5-1|TRBJ2-7
CASSSGLINYEQYF
TGCGCCAGCAGCTCGGGACTCATAAACTACGAGCAGTACTTC
>-|TRBD1|TRBV28|TRBJ1-4
CASSTTTRTGAATNEKLFF
TGTGCCAGCAGTACTACCACCCGGACAGGAGCAGCAACTAATGAAAAACTGTTTTTT
>-|TRBD1|TRBV16|TRBJ2-7
CASSPWTGINYEQYF
TGTGCCAGCAGCCCCTGGACAGGGATAAACTACGAGCAGTACTTC
>-|TRBD1|TRBV27|TRBJ1-2
CASSFGQQGDYGYTF
TGTGCCAGCAGCTTTGGTCAGCAGGGGGACTATGGCTACACCTTC
>-|TRBD1|TRBV19|TRBJ2-7
CASSIPGTVYEQYF
TGTGCCAGTAGTATACCCGGGACAGTGTACGAGCAGTACTTC
>once|TRBD1|TRBV5-6|TRBJ2-2
CASSLYDRGTGELFF
TGTGCCAGCAGCTTGTACGACAGGGGGACCGGGGAGCTGTTTTTT
>once|TRBD1|TRBV3-1/TRBV3-2|TRBJ1-4
CASSPRDRGGKLFF
TGTGCCAGCAGCCCTCGGGACAGGGGAGGTAAACTGTTTTTT
>once|-|TRBV5-1|TRBJ2-4
CASSPRQTGDIQYF
TGCGCCAGCAGCCCCAGACAGACCGGTGACATTCAGTACTTC
>once|-|TRBV3-1/TRBV3-2|TRBJ1-1
CASSQAFRFENTEAFF
TGTGCCAGCAGCCAAGCCTTCAGGTTCGAGAACACTGAAGCTTTCTTT
>-|-|TRBV19|TRBJ2-1
CASRRGWEQFF
TGTGCCAGTAGAAGGGGTTGGGAGCAGTTCTTC
>once|TRBD2|TRBV24-1|TRBJ2-2
CATSDSALAGHTGELFF
TGTGCCACCAGTGATTCGGCGCTAGCGGGGCACACCGGGGAGCTGTTTTTT
>-|-|TRBV10-3|TRBJ2-7
CAISQGSYEQYF
TGTGCCATCAGTCAGGGATCCTACGAGCAGTACTTC
>-|TRBD1|TRBV18|TRBJ1-6
CASSPLGTGDSPLHF
TGTGCCAGCTCACCGCTAGGGACAGGGGATTCACCCCTCCACTTT
>-|TRBD1|TRBV24-1|TRBJ2-1
CATSDPRRTGTYNEQFF
TGTGCCACCAGTGACCCGCGAAGGACAGGCACCTACAATGAGCAGTTCTTC
>few|TRBD2|TRBV11-2|TRBJ2-2
CASSLVAGGELFF
TGTGCCAGCAGCTTAGTAGCGGGCGGGGAGCTGTTTTTT
>-|TRBD2|TRBV4-2|TRBJ2-3
CASSLGLAGITDTQYF
TGTGCCAGCAGCCTCGGACTAGCGGGGATCACAGATACGCAGTATTTT
>once|-|TRBV7-2|TRBJ1-4
CASSLAGTSGEKLFF
TGTGCCAGCAGCTTAGCGGGGACTTCGGGTGAAAAACTGTTTTTT
>-|-|TRBV27|TRBJ1-1
CASRLQGSTEAFF
TGTGCCAGCAGGTTACAGGGCTCCACTGAAGCTTTCTTT
>-|TRBD1|TRBV5-8|TRBJ1-2
CASRGGTGEVGGYTF
TGTGCCAGCAGAGGCGGGACAGGGGAAGTTGGGGGCTACACCTTC
>-|TRBD1|TRBV18|TRBJ2-2
CASSSGGQGSAGELFF
TGTGCCAGCTCCAGTGGGGGACAGGGGAGCGCCGGGGAGCTGTTTTTT
>-|-|TRBV19|TRBJ1-5
CASSHGGRGQPQHF
TGTGCCAGTAGTCATGGGGGGAGAGGTCAGCCCCAGCATTTT
>-|-|TRBV4-3|TRBJ1-1
CASSQDSGNTEAFF
TGCGCCAGCAGCCAAGATAGTGGTAACACTGAAGCTTTCTTT
>-|TRBD2|TRBV7-2|TRBJ2-3
CASSPERVAGGRSTDTQYF
TGTGCCAGCAGCCCCGAGAGGGTAGCGGGGGGCCGCAGCACAGATACGCAGTATTTT
>-|TRBD1|TRBV2|TRBJ1-2
CASTLTRQGNYGYTF
TGTGCCAGCACCCTAACGAGACAGGGTAACTATGGCTACACCTTC
>-|TRBD1|TRBV3-1/TRBV3-2|TRBJ1-1
CASSPTTGVGTEAFF
TGTGCCAGCAGCCCCACGACAGGGGTGGGCACTGAAGCTTTCTTT
>-|-|TRBV5-1|TRBJ1-2
CASSLSTSHGYTF
TGCGCCAGCAGCTTGTCGACAAGCCATGGCTACACCTTC
>-|-|TRBV7-9|TRBJ1-5
CASSLGPKSNQPQHF
TGTGCCAGCAGCTTGGGCCCGAAGAGCAATCAGCCCCAGCATTTT
>-|-|TRBV6-5|TRBJ2-7
CASSFQGEAYEQYF
TGTGCCAGCAGTTTCCAGGGGGAGGCCTACGAGCAGTACTTC
>few|TRBD1|TRBV2|TRBJ2-7
CASKDRVNEQYF
TGTGCCAGCAAGGACAGGGTGAACGAGCAGTACTTC